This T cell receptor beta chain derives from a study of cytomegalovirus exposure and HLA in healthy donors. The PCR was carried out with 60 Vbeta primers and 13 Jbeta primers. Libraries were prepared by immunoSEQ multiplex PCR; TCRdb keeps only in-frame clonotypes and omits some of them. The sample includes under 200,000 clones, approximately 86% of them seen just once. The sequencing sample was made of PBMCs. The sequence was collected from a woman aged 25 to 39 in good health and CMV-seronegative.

The CDR3 DNA is TGTGCCAGCAGCCAAGGACTAGCGGGGGGGAGGGAGACCCAGTACTTC. As protein: CASSQGLAGGRETQYF. The chain is built from TRBV11-3 and TRBJ2-5, with 15 bases aligning to TRBD2. J gave up 5 bases and V 5 bases, and 6 bases lay outside the gene matches. Germline assignment: CDR1 SGHNT and CDR2 YENEEA. This CDR3 region has 16 residues.